This TCR beta chain was recovered during a study of shared clonotypes between healthy human individuals (TCRdb year 2020). For context, the study as a whole: The cohort comprised a couple of women and a few men aged 18 to 49 years. To estimate repertoire size and how much clonotype sharing occurs between individuals, the study deeply sequenced the blood TCR repertoires of several healthy adults. To increase sequencing depth and limit assay-specific biases, different laboratories used diverse techniques to prepare libraries and sequence TCR repertoires. Each donor's leukapheresis produced roughly between roughly 0.9 and 8.9 billion PBMCs.

With regard to this clone: Its recognized antigen is unknown. No per-base quality is available; no much larger clone lies one base away.

Beyond this particular receptor, the publication reports: Based on pairwise subsampling, the degree of clonotype sharing among donors was expected to be affected by sequencing depth. Sampling was restricted to blood, and TCR repertoires in tissue are likely to differ from TCR repertoires in blood. Because the study included a small number of donors, the genetic and exposure-history diversity represented was limited.

The donors were healthy, HIV-negative adults who had no recently reported acute infections or vaccinations. All donors were Caucasian adults living in Nashville, Tennessee, USA. For unsorted samples, 90 million or so PBMCs were counted and genomic DNA was extracted with the QIAamp DNA Blood Mini kit. After blood collection by leukapheresis, PBMCs were isolated using Ficoll-Histopaque density gradient centrifugation and then cryopreserved in the vapor phase of liquid nitrogen. V is cut by 8 bases and J by 11 bases, and the space between the germline ends is 16 bases. Including cysteine and phenylalanine, the CDR3 has 11 amino acids. CDR3 DNA only is kept here, 33 bases in frame from base 1. In the germline V gene (reference sequence), CDR1 corresponds to SEHNR and CDR2 to FQNEAQ. Using the deep immunoSEQ assay, TCR CDR3 regions were amplified from genomic DNA by multiplex PCR. Genomic DNA extracted from each cell subset was distributed evenly over all wells of several immunoSEQ 96-well plates, and each plate served as one replicate. Each replicate PCR for unsorted PBMC received roughly 300 ng genomic DNA, equal to 25,000 to 35,000 T cell genomes. Ten immunoSEQ deep assay plates were used to sequence unsorted PBMC genomic DNA. The purified libraries were quantified using a Qubit 3.0 fluorometer, sized with a Bioanalyzer 2100, and then quantified again using the KAPA Library Quantification kit. Each immunoSEQ 96-well plate was sequenced on its own single-read 150-cycle Illumina NextSeq 550 flow cell. In the authors' own workflow: Because only junctional sequences without quality scores were contained in the immunoSEQ output, filtering matching that applied to full-length reads could not be performed. Sequences were annotated with PyIR, a Python wrapper for IgBLAST v1.9, and V/J genes and CDR3 were assigned using IMGT germline references. Any read was removed if the V/J assignment was weak (E-value above 1e-6), the CDR3 was missing, or the read contained stop codons, out-of-frame junctions, or ambiguous translated residues. V3J clonotypes were defined as sequences sharing an identical inferred V gene, J gene, and CDR3 amino acid sequence. The percentage overlap between two repertoires was calculated by dividing the number of shared unique clonotypes by the size of the smaller repertoire. Three approaches were used to assess repertoire richness: RTK rarefaction, the Chao1 estimator, and Recon v2.1 estimates of unobserved clonotypes. Imported from immuneACCESS, the table was reduced by TCRdb to in-frame sequences with V and J called. These copies leave out some clones; in studies compared against another copy, an unresolved V gene accounts for under half, and the cause of the remainder is not known. V and J calls and clone size follow that table, whereas D and trimming were derived from the DNA. The sample data list about 520,000 clones, and about 84% of these were observed just once. 12% of the sample lies in the top ten.

This sequence was found in a woman aged 40 to 50 in good health. Some clones in this sample may be carry-over from other donors' samples. Sequenced sample: PBMCs. This chain is built from TRBV7-9 and TRBJ2-7; a weak D assignment points to TRBD2 (6 bases agree). The CDR3 amino acid sequence is: CASSAGGWEYF. The bases read TGTGCCAGCTCCGCCGGGGGTTGGGAGTACTTC.